The TCR beta chain under discussion was sequenced for a study of cytomegalovirus exposure and HLA in healthy donors listed by TCRdb under 2017. General notes on the study: An earlier analysis of about 560 of the donors reported approximately 260 Gb of sequence data and 95 million to 130 million unique TCR beta sequences obtained from around 180 million T cells. Of the approximately 400 genotyped donors, over 80% were placed in the genetic ancestry cluster associated with self-reported Caucasian donors. Among roughly 370 genotyped donors of the cohort, an average of approximately 250,000 unique TCR beta nucleotide sequences were sequenced per donor, around 18% of them non-productive. A later analysis re-analyzed previously published TCR beta repertoires from 650 to 800 donors and added high-resolution HLA genotyping to study TCR occurrence patterns. In an earlier analysis of a few hundred of the donors, high-throughput TCR beta sequencing was used to judge whether each TCR beta V gene segment behaved as functional or pseudogenic. Rather than drawing on any new phenotypic data, the later analysis identified candidate immune exposures from TCR beta sequences and the way those sequences occurred across donors. Because of strong linkage in the cohort, five DR-DQ haplotypes were treated as single units for association and clustering. Every repertoire in the discovery cohort had been generated on one and the same sequencing platform. Typing coverage differed by locus: A, B, C, DRB1 and DQB1 were typed in about 620-640 donors, DQA1 in about 500, DPA1 in roughly 590, and DPB1 in roughly 450. Genome-wide SNP genotypes for about 60% of the roughly 670 donors were used in a later genetic analysis, which treated that subset as a discovery cohort. Donor age, sex, ethnicity and CMV serostatus were compiled alongside the repertoire data. The study used immunosequencing to profile the T cell repertoires of approximately 690 subjects and linked those repertoires to cytomegalovirus serostatus. Approximately 300 gigabases of sequencing data and around 80 million unique TCR sequences made up an early release that covered under 750 HLA-typed donors. To predict cytomegalovirus infection status, the study brought together high-throughput TCR immunosequencing, statistical association of individual TCRs with disease status, and machine learning. HLA typing included class I and class II loci at four-digit resolution. Besides the first cohort of roughly 640 subjects, a separate validation cohort made up of roughly 120 different subjects was used. The study aimed to test whether cataloging public T cell receptors could reveal signatures of past pathogen exposure. Results and caveats for the whole study, not just this receptor: Immune exposure information for the cohort was limited to CMV serostatus. According to a later analysis, TCR association rates differed among HLA loci, with DRB1 alleles showing the most associated TCRs and HLA-C alleles showing the fewest. When HLA alleles, especially DR and DQ, strongly co-occurred, TCR associations were difficult to assign to individual alleles. A cluster of highly shared sequence variants was judged likely to be a technical artifact of the sequencing pipeline. The 87-base-pair reads could not distinguish some IMGT-functional V segments, including TRBV6-2 and TRBV6-3, so those segments were excluded. Roughly uniform sequencing depth across donors was assumed in presence/absence analyses, although this assumption may not hold. In a later genetic analysis, a missense DCLRE1C variant was associated with V-gene and J-gene trimming of TCR beta chains, and the association was replicated in an independent cohort. Because HLA typing was unavailable for some donors at each locus, only the typed subset was used in association tests. According to the authors, the approach could potentially be generalized to other disease states and immunological phenotypes. A further reported finding was that TCR beta sequences accurately predicted the HLA-A and HLA-B alleles for most subjects in the first cohort. In vitro tests confirmed that three of the cytomegalovirus-associated TCR beta chains recognize cytomegalovirus antigens. In a later analysis, around 15,000 TCR beta sequences were associated with specific HLA alleles at a false discovery rate of 0.05. A later analysis found that HLA-associated TCR beta chains were more clonally expanded and had lower generation probabilities than equally common non-associated chains. The classifier was reported to diagnose cytomegalovirus status with high specificity and sensitivity in both the original and validation cohorts. According to a later analysis, parvovirus B19, influenza, CMV and Epstein-Barr virus appeared linked to several top co-occurrence clusters. About 17 rarely observed V segments, including chromosome 9 orphons, were excluded from the earlier analysis of some 590 of the donors because counts were too low. A total of 150 to 200 TCR beta chains were listed by the study as associated with cytomegalovirus. Most TCR sequences were observed very rarely across donors, whereas some public TCRs were present in many individuals. A later analysis found that most CMV-associated TCR beta chains appeared HLA-restricted, with HLA associations seemingly driven largely by CMV exposure. Compared with the approximately 700-donor mean, donors in an Asian-associated ancestry cluster had fewer N-insertions in productive TCRs, according to a later genetic analysis. Linkage disequilibrium might explain the correlated functional status among segregating V segments, but an unknown experimental factor could not be excluded. Broadly in line with IMGT annotations, most TCR beta V segments showed up in productive rearrangements about 90% or about 30% of the time in an earlier analysis of several hundred of the donors. This cohort had only TCR beta chains sequenced, and the lack of alpha or paired-chain data limited which features could be detected.

Details on this clone: Its antigen remains undetermined. One base away there is no much larger clone; base qualities are not given.

The library relied on the immunoSEQ multiplex PCR assay. For the multiplex PCR, a mixture combining 60 forward primers for TCR Vbeta segments and 13 reverse primers for TCR Jbeta segments was used. The CDR3 region of rearranged TCR beta genes was amplified from genomic DNA by a multiplex PCR assay. On the Illumina HiSeq System, the amplified TCR beta libraries were sequenced as 87-base-pair reads. The original methods were these. A later analysis counted around 72 million unique TCR beta chains across the 666 repertoires, and about 10 million of these chains were shared by at least two donors. A nearest-neighbor algorithm error-corrected the raw reads and collapsed the reads into unique sequences, merging closely related sequences to remove PCR and sequencing errors. V, D and J gene segments were assigned by aligning CDR3 sequences to IMGT reference sequences. For a sequence to be retained, at least a six-nucleotide match to both a V gene segment and a J gene segment was required. A rearrangement counted as productive if the CDR3 had no stop codons and remained in frame with V and J, and every other rearrangement counted as non-productive. CDR3 was defined by IMGT convention, running from the second conserved V-encoded cysteine to the conserved J-encoded phenylalanine. Sequences without an unambiguous match to a single V gene segment were excluded from the earlier analysis of 587 of the donors. In an earlier analysis of some 590 of the donors, V segments were called functional above 56.7% productive rearrangements and were called segregating when the between-donor standard deviation exceeded 5%. A statistical classification framework was built for diagnosing cytomegalovirus status from the catalog of TCR beta chain sequences. In a later analysis, TCR nucleotide sequences were compared against IMGT/GENE-DB human TR gene sequences so that V and J genes could be assigned. In a later analysis, CDR3 sequences and most-parsimonious VDJ recombination scenarios were assigned using the TCRdist pipeline. In a later analysis, every TCR beta chain was defined by the combination of its CDR3 amino acid sequence and its V-gene family, and reads without a unique V-gene family were dropped. A later analysis removed 550 to 700 highly shared, low-generation-probability nucleotide sequences to deal with suspected cross-contamination and a sequencing artifact. In a later analysis, a clonal expansion index for each public chain was calculated from normalized within-repertoire ranks of inferred template counts. In a later analysis, generation probabilities were computed using a VDJ recombination model fitted to out-of-frame rearrangements, and the results were checked against IGoR. In a later analysis, hypergeometric tests were used to score TCR-TCR, TCR-HLA and TCR-CMV co-occurrence, with a repertoire-size bias correction applied to TCR pairs. A later analysis estimated false discovery rates by permuting HLA or CMV assignments 20 times. In a later analysis, co-occurring TCRs were grouped with DBSCAN, and TCRdist sequence similarity was added when clustering was performed within HLA-allele-positive subsets. Repertoires with fewer than 30,000 or more than 120,000 public chains were left out of co-occurrence clustering, as were about 5 repertoires with anomalous nucleotide sharing. TCRdb provides this immuneACCESS table in a form limited to in-frame rearrangements. Some clones are lacking; in checked studies, under half of them reflect an unresolved V gene, and why the rest are absent is not known. The DNA gave D and trimming, while V, J and clone size come from that table. In this sample the table shows some 170,000 clones, about two thirds of which occur a single time. Clones ranked in the top ten supply 2.5% to 3% of the sample.

Trimming takes 5 bases from V and 1 base from J, and the germline ends sit 12 bases apart. The germline V gene provides CDR1 SGHRS and CDR2 YFSETQ. Counted from cysteine to phenylalanine, this CDR3 has 14 amino acids. CDR3 DNA only is kept here, 42 bases in frame from base 1. In total, about 650 healthy bone marrow donors made up the cohort. Cohort members were all nominally healthy when sampled, although unrecorded immune exposures were likely present. The donor was CMV seronegative and belonged to the group of roughly 330 seronegative cohort members. Every donor gave a peripheral blood sample, and the peripheral blood mononuclear cells from that sample were used for TCR beta sequencing. Genomic DNA extraction from the blood cell samples was performed with the Qiagen DNeasy Blood Extraction Kit.

This sequence uses TRBV5-1 and TRBJ1-1; no D gene is confidently identified. The receptor comes from a woman aged 25 to 39 in good health and CMV-seronegative. The material sequenced was PBMCs. The CDR3 in this case is CASSKSRENTEAFF. The bases are TGCGCCAGCAGTAAGAGCCGGGAGAACACTGAAGCTTTCTTT.